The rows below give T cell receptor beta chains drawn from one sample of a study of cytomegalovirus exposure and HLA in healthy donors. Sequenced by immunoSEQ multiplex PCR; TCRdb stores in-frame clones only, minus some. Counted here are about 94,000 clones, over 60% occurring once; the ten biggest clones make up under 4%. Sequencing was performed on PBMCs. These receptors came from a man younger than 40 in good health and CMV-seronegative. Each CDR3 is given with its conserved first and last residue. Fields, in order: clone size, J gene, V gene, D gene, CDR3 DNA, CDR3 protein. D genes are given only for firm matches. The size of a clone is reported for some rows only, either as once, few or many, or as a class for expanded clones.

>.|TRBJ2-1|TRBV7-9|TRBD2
TGTGCCGAGGAGCGGGGGGTCCCCTACAATGAGCAGTTCTTC
CAEERGVPYNEQFF
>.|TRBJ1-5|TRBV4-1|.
TGCGCCAGCAGCCAAGAACCCGGACAAAACAATCAGCCCCAGCATTTT
CASSQEPGQNNQPQHF
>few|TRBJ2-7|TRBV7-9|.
TGTGCCAGCAGCTCCCCTCAGGGCAGCGAGCAGTACTTC
CASSSPQGSEQYF
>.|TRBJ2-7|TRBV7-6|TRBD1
TGTGCCAGCAGCTTAGCCCGGGACAGCTACGAGCAGTACTTC
CASSLARDSYEQYF
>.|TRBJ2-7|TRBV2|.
TGTGCCAGCAGTCCGGGAGCCAAGAGCTCCTACGAGCAGTACTTC
CASSPGAKSSYEQYF
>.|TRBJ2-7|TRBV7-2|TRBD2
TGTGCCAGCAGCTATAATAGCGGGGGTCCCCCAAACGAGCAGTACTTC
CASSYNSGGPPNEQYF
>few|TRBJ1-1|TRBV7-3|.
TGTGCCAGCAGCTTAAGGGGGGACACTGAAGCTTTCTTT
CASSLRGDTEAFF
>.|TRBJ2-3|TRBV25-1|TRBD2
TGTGCCAGCAGTGAATTGGTACTAGCGGGGCTAGATACGCAGTATTTT
CASSELVLAGLDTQYF
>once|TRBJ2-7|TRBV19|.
TGTGCCAGTAGTATAGGGCCTAGCGCTGACTCCTACGAGCAGTACTTC
CASSIGPSADSYEQYF
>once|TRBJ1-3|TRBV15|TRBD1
TGTGCCACCAGCAGAACCAACAGGGGCCCCTACACCATATATTTT
CATSRTNRGPYTIYF
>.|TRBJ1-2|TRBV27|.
TGTGCCAGCAGTTTAGACCGCGGCGGCTATGGCTACACCTTC
CASSLDRGGYGYTF
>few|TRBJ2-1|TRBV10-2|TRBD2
TGCGCCAGCAGTGACGATGGGACTAGAAATGAGCAGTTCTTC
CASSDDGTRNEQFF
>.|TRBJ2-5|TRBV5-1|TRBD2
TGCGCCAGCAGCTTGCCTCAAGGACTAGCGGGAGAGACCCAGTACTTC
CASSLPQGLAGETQYF
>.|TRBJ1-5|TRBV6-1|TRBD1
TGTGCCAGCAGTGAAGCCGGGACAGGGAATCTTCAGCCCCAGCATTTT
CASSEAGTGNLQPQHF
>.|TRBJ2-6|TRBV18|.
TGTGCCAGCTCACCACGGTTCTACAGGACGGAATCTGGGGCCAACGTCCTGACTTTC
CASSPRFYRTESGANVLTF
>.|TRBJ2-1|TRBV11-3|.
TGTGCCAGCAGCTTAGCCCAGGGGAACAATGAGCAGTTCTTC
CASSLAQGNNEQFF
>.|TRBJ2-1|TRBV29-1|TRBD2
TGCAGCGCAAAGACTAGCGGGGGCTACAATGAGCAGTTCTTC
CSAKTSGGYNEQFF
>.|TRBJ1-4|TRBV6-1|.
TGTGCCAGCAGACAACAGGGTCTGAGTGAAAAACTGTTTTTT
CASRQQGLSEKLFF
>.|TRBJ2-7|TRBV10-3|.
TGTGCCATCAGTGAGAAGGAGTTTATCGAGTACTTC
CAISEKEFIEYF
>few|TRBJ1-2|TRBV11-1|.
TGTGCCAGCAGCTTAAAAGCGTCTTATGGCTACACCTTC
CASSLKASYGYTF
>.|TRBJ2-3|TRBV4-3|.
TGCGCCAGCAGCCAAGATAGAGGGGATACGCAGTATTTT
CASSQDRGDTQYF
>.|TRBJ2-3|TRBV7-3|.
TGTGCCAGCAGCTCCCACACAGATACGCAGTATTTT
CASSSHTDTQYF
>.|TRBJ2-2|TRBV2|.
TGTGCCAGCACGTTCTCGAACACCGGGGAGCTGTTTTTT
CASTFSNTGELFF
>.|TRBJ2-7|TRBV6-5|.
TGTGCCAGCAGTTATGCGACAGGACCGTTACCCTACGAGCAGTACTTC
CASSYATGPLPYEQYF
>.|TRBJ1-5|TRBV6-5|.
TGTGCCAGCAGAAAACTCCAGGGCGGTCAGCCCCAGCATTTT
CASRKLQGGQPQHF
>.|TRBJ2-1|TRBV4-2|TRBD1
TGTGCCAGCAGCCAAACAGGGGGCACCTACAATGAGCAGTTCTTC
CASSQTGGTYNEQFF
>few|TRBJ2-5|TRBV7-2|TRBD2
TGTGCCAGCAGCTTAGAACTAGCGGGAGAGACCCAGTACTTC
CASSLELAGETQYF
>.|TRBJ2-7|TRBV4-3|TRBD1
TGCGCCAGCAGCCAGGACCGGGACAGTGAGCAGTACTTC
CASSQDRDSEQYF
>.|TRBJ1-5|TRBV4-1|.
TGCGCCAGCAGCCGAGATACTCAGGGGTTAGGTCAGCCCCAGCATTTT
CASSRDTQGLGQPQHF
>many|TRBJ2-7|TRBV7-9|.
TGTGCCAGCAGCCCCCGGGACAAAATACGTGAGCAGTACTTC
CASSPRDKIREQYF
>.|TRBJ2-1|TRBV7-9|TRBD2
TGTGCCAGCAGCCTAGCGGGCACCACCCTCTTC
CASSLAGTTLF
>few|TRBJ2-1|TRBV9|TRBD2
TGTGCCAGCAGCGGTAGCGGGAGGGGCACTCCGCATGAGCAGTTCTTC
CASSGSGRGTPHEQFF
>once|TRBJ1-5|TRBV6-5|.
TGTGCCAGCAGTCAGACTCGCTTCAATCAGCCCCAGCATTTT
CASSQTRFNQPQHF
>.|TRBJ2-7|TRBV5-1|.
TGCGCCAGCAGCTTGCTCGGTTACGAGCAGTACTTC
CASSLLGYEQYF
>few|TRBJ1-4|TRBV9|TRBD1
TGTGCCAGCAGCGTAGGACAGGGGAGCGAAAAACTGTTTTTT
CASSVGQGSEKLFF